The 11 T cell receptor beta chains presented below share a single source sample, sequenced in a study of CD8+ T cells in alopecia areata. Extracted from the samples, RNA was reverse transcribed into cDNA to serve as the sequencing template. The repertoire was sequenced with immunoSEQ multiplex PCR; TCRdb's copy has only in-frame clones and lacks some. The sample lists some 170,000 clones, approximately 70% occurring once. The sequences come from CD8+ T cells sorted from blood, collected at week 0. All receptors come from a human donor with alopecia areata.

The V gene is TRBV29-1, the J gene TRBJ2-3; 14 nucleotides match TRBD2. The V and J ends lost 3 bases and 4 bases, in that order; junction bases with no gene match: 21. This CDR3 contains 21 residues. Germline V CDR1 and CDR2: SQVTM, ANQGSEA. CDR3 DNA: TGCAGCGTTGATTCCCTCGGCTCCGGGACTAGCGGGGGCGAGGCGCCAGATACGCAGTATTTT. Protein sequence: CSVDSLGSGTSGGEAPDTQYF.

As concerns this clone: Other DNA sequences in the same sample also yield this CDR3. This rearrangement joins TRBV9 to TRBJ1-2, with a tentative D call TRBD1 (5 bases). This CDR3 contains 12 residues. CDR1 is SGDLS and CDR2 is YYNGEE in the germline V gene. V was cut by 0 bases and J by 8 bases, with 8 bases left in between. CDR3 protein: CASSVGGYGYTF. The CDR3 DNA reads as TGTGCCAGCAGCGTAGGGGGCTACGGCTACACCTTC.

This chain links TRBV19 with TRBJ2-2, with D uncertain. Trimming took off 3 bases at V and 6 bases at J, with 14 bases between the two ends. Germline CDR1 LNHDA, CDR2 SQIVND (reference sequence). The CDR3 runs 15 residues. The CDR3 nucleotides read TGTGCCAGTAGTATCCCCGAACGATACCCCGGGGAGCTGTTTTTT. It is translated as CASSIPERYPGELFF.

The rearrangement links TRBV27 to TRBJ2-1, with 9 bases lining up with TRBD1. The trim removed 4 bases at V and 3 bases at J, leaving 7 bases unmatched. CDR3 size: 16 residues. Germline CDR1 and CDR2: MNHEY and SMNVEV (reference sequence). Here the CDR3 DNA reads TGTGCCAGCAGTTCCGGGACAGGGTCGAACTACAATGAGCAGTTCTTC. This codes for CASSSGTGSNYNEQFF.

This chain uses TRBV7-9 with TRBJ2-1; TRBD2 matches 8 bases. This CDR3 spans 17 amino acids. Germline V gene data show CDR1 as SEHNR and CDR2 as FQNEAQ (reference sequence). With V trimmed by 5 bases and J by 5 bases, 14 bases remained unmatched. The CDR3 spells CASSPRVGSGEHNEQFF. The CDR3, as DNA: TGTGCCAGCAGCCCTAGAGTAGGTAGCGGGGAACACAATGAGCAGTTCTTC.

The gene calls are TRBV19 and TRBJ2-7, with D perhaps matching TRBD1 (6 bases). The CDR3 runs 14 residues. CDR1 is LNHDA and CDR2 is SQIVND in the germline V gene (reference sequence). Trimming took off 6 bases at V and 3 bases at J, with 15 bases between the two ends. CDR3 in amino acids: CASSPSGQYYEQYF. For the CDR3, the DNA is TGTGCCAGTAGCCCGTCGGGACAATACTACGAGCAGTACTTC. Full variable domain (outside the CDR3, taken from reference TRBV19 and TRBJ2-7): DGGITQSPKYLFRKEGQNVTLSCEQNLNHDAMYWYRQDPGQGLRLIYYSQIVNDFQKGDIAEGYSVSREKKESFPLTVTSAQKNPTAFYLCASSPSGQYYEQYFGPGTRLTVT.

V and J are TRBV7-9 and TRBJ1-4; tentative D call: TRBD1 (6 bases). Trimming shortened V by 6 bases and J by 4 bases, and 12 bases separated the two germline ends. The CDR3 is 14 residues long. The germline V gene encodes CDR1 SEHNR and CDR2 FQNEAQ (reference sequence). CDR3 sequence: CASRTGQSNEKLFF. The DNA of the CDR3 is TGTGCCAGCAGGACCGGACAGAGTAATGAAAAACTGTTTTTT. Supplemented by reference TRBV7-9 and TRBJ1-4, the full variable domain reads DTGVSQNPRHKITKRGQNVTFRCDPISEHNRLYWYRQTLGQGPEFLTYFQNEAQLEKSRLLSDRFSAERPKGSFSTLEIQRTEQGDSAMYLCASRTGQSNEKLFFGSGTQLSVL.

This chain joins TRBV30 and TRBJ1-3; D call uncertain. Trimming pared 0 bases from V and 2 bases from J, leaving 5 bases between. CDR3 size: 13 residues. CDR1 is GTSNPN and CDR2 is SVGIG in the germline V gene (reference sequence). The DNA of the CDR3 is TGTGCCTGGAGTGTCGGGGCTGGAAACACCATATATTTT. Its translation is CAWSVGAGNTIYF.

The rearrangement uses TRBV6-6 and TRBJ1-1, with 7 bases that match TRBD1. In germline, CDR1 is MNHNY, CDR2 SVGAGI (reference sequence). The J segment lost 5 bases and the V segment lost 5 bases, leaving 8 bases of the junction unmatched. This CDR3 comprises 14 residues. In nucleotides, the CDR3 is TGTGCCAGCAGTCTCCTGACAGGGCGGACTGAAGCTTTCTTT. Its translation is CASSLLTGRTEAFF.

The V call is TRBV13, the J call TRBJ1-5; D is perhaps TRBD1 (6 bases). V was shortened by 0 bases and J by 6 bases, with 9 bases between the two germline ends. In germline, CDR1 is PRHDT, CDR2 FYEKMQ (reference sequence). This CDR3 spans 14 amino acids. CDR3 residues: CASSLGLQGQPQHF. DNA of the CDR3: TGTGCCAGCAGCTTAGGCCTACAGGGTCAGCCCCAGCATTTT.

This clone has just a few counts. This rearrangement joins TRBV29-1 to TRBJ2-1, with D possibly being TRBD1 or TRBD2 (5 bases each). V lost 8 bases and J 6 bases, leaving 17 bases between the germline ends. The CDR3 is 13 amino acids. Germline CDR1 SQVTM, CDR2 ANQGSEA. The CDR3 coding sequence is TGCAGCACCCGGGGTGGGGCGCGCAATGAGCAGTTCTTC. This encodes CSTRGGARNEQFF.